The 19 T cell receptor beta chains below come from one sample, sequenced in a study of T cells after yellow fever vaccination. Using its own MiXCR run on the 5' RACE reads, TCRdb lists one record per CDR3 protein. The table records some 290,000 distinct CDR3 sequences, about 10% of them present only once. The source material was CD4+ T cells sorted from PBMCs, sampled 45 days after the yellow fever booster vaccination. The receptors here all came from a man aged 18 to 35 who received the YFV17D yellow fever vaccine.

There are a few counts of this clonotype. This chain uses TRBV5-1 with TRBJ1-2; no reliable D call. The V and J ends lost 4 bases and 0 bases respectively, with 10 bases between them. Germline V CDR1 and CDR2: SGHRS, YFSETQ. This CDR3 has 14 residues. CDR3 residues: CASSPGASNYGYTF. DNA for the CDR3: TGCGCCAGCAGCCCCGGCGCATCTAACTATGGCTACACCTTC.

This clonotype was seen a few times. The CDR3 DNA reads TGTGCCAGCACCCCACAGTCCTGGAACACTGAAGCTTTCTTT. Its protein product is CASTPQSWNTEAFF. V gene TRBV12-3 or TRBV12-4 combines with J gene TRBJ1-1; D uncertain. CDR3 length equals 14 residues. The V gene lost 7 bases and the J gene lost 1 base, with 13 bases spanning the gap.

The table lists this clonotype with a few counts. The chain carries TRBV11-2 and TRBJ2-5; D perhaps matches TRBD2 (6 bases). This CDR3 is built from 12 residues. V lost 1 base to trimming and J lost 7 bases, with 7 bases between them. Per germline, CDR1 SGHAT and CDR2 FQNNGV. The CDR3 loop is CASSLAGATQYF. CDR3 in DNA: TGTGCCAGCAGCTTAGCGGGAGCGACCCAGTACTTC.

This clonotype has only a few counts. The rearrangement uses TRBV20-1 and TRBJ2-3; no firm D call. V was shortened by 4 bases and J by 5 bases, with 10 bases between the two germline ends. Per the germline V gene, CDR1 is DFQATT and CDR2 is SNEGSKA (reference sequence). This CDR3 spans 12 amino acids. CDR3 nucleotides: TGCAGTGCTACCAGAGTCGGAGATACGCAGTATTTT. Protein product: CSATRVGDTQYF.

This clonotype has a count of ten or more. The chain uses TRBV5-1 and TRBJ2-5; 8 nucleotides align to TRBD2. CDR3 size: 13 residues. Trimming at V came to 7 bases and at J to 3 bases, leaving 5 bases not matched to a gene. CDR1 is SGHRS, CDR2 YFSETQ, per germline. CDR3 DNA sequence: TGCGCCAGCGAGCGGGGGCCTAAAGAGACCCAGTACTTC. It is translated as CASERGPKETQYF.

This chain joins TRBV18 and TRBJ1-5; D ambiguous. V was pared by 3 bases and J by 5 bases, with 14 bases between. The CDR3 is made up of 15 amino acids. Germline V gives CDR1 KGHSH, CDR2 LQKENI. The CDR3 coding sequence is TGTGCCAGCTCACCTTTGTCACATTCAGATCAGCCCCAGCATTTT. It specifies CASSPLSHSDQPQHF.

This clonotype appeared a few times. The rearrangement uses TRBV18 and TRBJ1-2; D is ambiguous. V shed 3 bases and J shed 8 bases, with 10 bases lying between them. In germline, CDR1 is KGHSH, CDR2 LQKENI. This CDR3 comprises 12 residues. CDR3 sequence reads: CASSPGLGGYTF. DNA for the CDR3: TGTGCCAGCTCACCGGGCCTGGGGGGCTACACCTTC.

Here the CDR3 reads CASSLSVEQYF. CDR3 DNA: TGTGCCAGCAGCTTATCGGTAGAGCAGTACTTC. The chain uses TRBV7-2 and TRBJ2-7; D gene uncertain. Germline V gene sequence: CDR1 SGHTA, CDR2 FQGNSA. Trimming shortened V by 2 bases and J by 7 bases, and 6 bases separated the two germline ends. There are 11 residues in the CDR3.

The rearrangement uses TRBV27 and TRBJ2-3; 7 nucleotides agree with TRBD1. The germline V gene encodes CDR1 MNHEY and CDR2 SMNVEV (reference sequence). J lost 0 bases, V lost 7 bases, and 4 bases had no gene match. The CDR3 totals 14 residues. This chain's CDR3 is CASNPTGSTDTQYF. CDR3 bases: TGTGCCAGCAACCCGACAGGGAGCACAGATACGCAGTATTTT.

This chain links TRBV7-3 with TRBJ2-3; D is uncertain. Germline assignment: CDR1 SGHTA and CDR2 FQGTGA. Deletions cut 0 bases from V and 5 bases from J, with 6 bases between. This CDR3 region has 13 residues. The CDR3 loop reads CASSLTGKDTQYF. CDR3 DNA: TGTGCCAGCAGCTTAACGGGAAAAGATACGCAGTATTTT.

In its sample, this clonotype was seen many times. The chain joins TRBV4-3 to TRBJ2-7, with TRBD1 matching 8 bases. The V segment lost 6 bases and the J segment 6 bases; nucleotides outside the gene matches: 7. Germline V CDR1 and CDR2: LGHNA, YSLEER. The CDR3 sequence is 13 residues long. The CDR3 region is CASSLARGLEQYV. CDR3 nucleotide sequence: TGCGCCAGCAGTCTCGCCAGGGGGCTCGAGCAGTACGTC.

This clonotype occurred a few times. This chain connects TRBV6-6 to TRBJ2-1; D is perhaps TRBD2 (5 bases). V lost 6 bases and J lost 9, with 15 bases in between. The V gene's germline CDR1 is MNHNY and CDR2 SVGAGI (reference sequence). This CDR3 spans 13 amino acids. The CDR3 spells CASRTYTGFEQFF. The CDR3 DNA follows: TGTGCCAGCAGGACTTACACGGGGTTTGAGCAGTTCTTC.

The V and J genes are TRBV6-5 and TRBJ1-1; 7 nucleotides line up with TRBD1. The CDR3 spans 15 residues. The ends lost 2 bases at V and 5 bases at J; junction bases unmatched: 8. Per germline, CDR1 MNHEY and CDR2 SVGAGI. The CDR3 bases are TGTGCCAGCAGTTACCATACAGGGGACCGAACTGAAGCTTTCTTT. It is translated as CASSYHTGDRTEAFF.

The J gene is TRBJ2-3, the V gene TRBV5-4; 8 nucleotides align to TRBD2. J was trimmed by 0 bases and V by 1 base; bases with no gene match: 4. Germline CDR1 and CDR2: SGHNT and YYREEE (reference sequence). CDR3 length: 16 residues. The CDR3 loop reads CASSLSPSGSTDTQYF. The CDR3 DNA reads as TGTGCCAGCAGCTTGTCCCCTAGCGGGAGCACAGATACGCAGTATTTT.

V usage is TRBV5-6 and J usage is TRBJ2-1, with D uncertain. Germline V gene lookup returns CDR1 SGHDT and CDR2 YYEEEE. The length of the CDR3 is 14 residues. Trimming left V 1 base short and J 6 bases short, with 11 bases between. Here the CDR3 DNA reads TGTGCCAGCAGCTTGAAAGGTACCAGCAATGAGCAGTTCTTC. It yields the protein CASSLKGTSNEQFF.

This chain links TRBV25-1 with TRBJ1-1; 7 bases line up with TRBD1. Germline CDR1 reads MGHDK; CDR2 reads SYGVNS. This CDR3 is built from 14 residues. The V gene end was trimmed by 8 bases and the J gene end by 3 bases; junction bases not matched to a gene: 9. DNA of the CDR3: TGTGCCAGCGGGAATATACAGGGGTACACTGAAGCTTTCTTT. Residues: CASGNIQGYTEAFF.

V is TRBV18 and J is TRBJ1-1, with D perhaps TRBD1 (5 bases). The ends were cut back, 3 bases at V and 4 bases at J, with 15 bases in the middle. Looked up from germline, CDR1 is KGHSH and CDR2 is LQKENI. CDR3 size: 15 residues. The CDR3, as DNA: TGTGCCAGCTCACCCGCGGCAGGGAGGGGCACTGAAGCTTTCTTT. Translated, it gives CASSPAAGRGTEAFF.

This clonotype qualifies as large. The genes are TRBV5-1 and TRBJ2-2; D ambiguous. The CDR3 loop spans 14 amino acids. The V gene's germline CDR1 is SGHRS and CDR2 YFSETQ. Between the trimmed V and J ends, which lost 3 bases and 2 bases, there was a span of 8 bases. This chain's CDR3 is CASSSPTNTGELFF. CDR3 nucleotides: TGCGCCAGCAGCTCCCCCACAAACACCGGGGAGCTGTTTTTT. Complete variable domain (other parts from reference TRBV5-1 and TRBJ2-2): KAGVTQTPRYLIKTRGQQVTLSCSPISGHRSVSWYQQTPGQGLQFLFEYFSETQRNKGNFPGRFSGRQFSNSRSEMNVSTLELGDSALYLCASSSPTNTGELFFGEGSRLTVL.

The V gene is TRBV12-3 or TRBV12-4, the J gene TRBJ2-7; D unclear. The CDR3 loop spans 13 amino acids. Trimming stripped 7 bases from V and 1 base from J, with 11 bases between. The CDR3 nucleotides read TGTGCCAGCACGGCAGACAATTCCTACGAGCAGTACTTC. It codes for CASTADNSYEQYF.